Listed below are T cell receptor beta chains from one sample, sequenced in a study of T-cell memory formation after mild COVID-19. From the 5' RACE reads, TCRdb called clonotypes with MiXCR, one entry per CDR3 protein. The table lists some 600,000 distinct CDR3 sequences, approximately 15% of them singletons. The sample consisted of PBMCs or a T cell subset sorted from them (not recorded which). The receptors were sampled from an adult woman who had mild COVID-19 (a few samples of this study predate the infection). Cell type and time point are not known. The CDR3 runs from the conserved cysteine through the conserved F or W. A D gene is named only where the DNA matches it firmly. Not every row has a clone size; where given, it reads once, few, many or a size class.

D gene: TRBD2; J gene: TRBJ2-4; clone size: -; V gene: TRBV29-1; CDR3 protein: CSARTSGGNIQYF; CDR3 DNA: TGCAGCGCCCGGACTAGCGGAGGAAACATTCAGTACTTC
D gene: -; J gene: TRBJ2-2; clone size: -; V gene: TRBV7-9; CDR3 protein: CASRPRLDTGELFF; CDR3 DNA: TGTGCCAGCAGGCCACGGTTAGACACCGGGGAGCTGTTTTTT
D gene: -; J gene: TRBJ1-1; clone size: many; V gene: TRBV5-6; CDR3 protein: CASSRPSTEAFF; CDR3 DNA: TGTGCCAGCAGCAGGCCCAGCACTGAAGCTTTCTTT
D gene: -; J gene: TRBJ2-3; clone size: many; V gene: TRBV4-3; CDR3 protein: CASSQGLLSTDTQYF; CDR3 DNA: TGCGCCAGCAGCCAAGGTTTACTCAGCACAGATACGCAGTATTTT
D gene: -; J gene: TRBJ2-1; clone size: few; V gene: TRBV7-3; CDR3 protein: CASSPANSYNEQFF; CDR3 DNA: TGTGCCAGCTCCCCAGCAAACTCCTACAATGAGCAGTTCTTC
D gene: -; J gene: TRBJ2-3; clone size: -; V gene: TRBV10-3; CDR3 protein: CAISGSGTDTQYF; CDR3 DNA: TGTGCCATCAGTGGCAGCGGCACAGATACGCAGTATTTT
D gene: -; J gene: TRBJ2-1; clone size: few; V gene: TRBV7-9; CDR3 protein: CASSSGWREENEQFF; CDR3 DNA: TGTGCCAGCAGCTCCGGGTGGAGGGAGGAGAATGAGCAGTTCTTC
D gene: -; J gene: TRBJ2-5; clone size: -; V gene: TRBV7-9; CDR3 protein: CASRQTGTGPGGGETQYF; CDR3 DNA: TGTGCCAGCAGGCAAACCGGGACCGGCCCCGGGGGCGGCGAGACCCAGTACTTC
D gene: TRBD2; J gene: TRBJ2-7; clone size: few; V gene: TRBV5-1; CDR3 protein: CASSASGGREQYF; CDR3 DNA: TGCGCCAGCAGCGCTAGCGGGGGAAGGGAGCAGTACTTC
D gene: TRBD1; J gene: TRBJ1-2; clone size: few; V gene: TRBV24-1; CDR3 protein: CATSETGTGKGYTF; CDR3 DNA: TGTGCCACCAGTGAAACCGGGACAGGCAAAGGCTACACCTTC
D gene: -; J gene: TRBJ2-7; clone size: few; V gene: TRBV7-9; CDR3 protein: CASSTSPYEQYF; CDR3 DNA: TGTGCCAGCAGCACCTCCCCCTACGAGCAGTACTTC
D gene: -; J gene: TRBJ2-7; clone size: many; V gene: TRBV21-1; CDR3 protein: CASSKGGVGAYEQYF; CDR3 DNA: TGTGCCAGCAGCAAAGGTGGGGTGGGGGCCTACGAGCAGTACTTC
D gene: -; J gene: TRBJ2-1; clone size: many; V gene: TRBV7-9; CDR3 protein: CASSLTPSYNEQFF; CDR3 DNA: TGTGCCAGCAGCTTAACTCCCTCCTACAATGAGCAGTTCTTC
D gene: -; J gene: TRBJ1-1; clone size: few; V gene: TRBV7-8; CDR3 protein: CASSKRQLIMNTEAFF; CDR3 DNA: TGTGCCAGCAGCAAAAGACAGTTAATCATGAACACTGAAGCTTTCTTT
D gene: -; J gene: TRBJ2-2; clone size: few; V gene: TRBV5-1; CDR3 protein: CASGERTLNTGELFF; CDR3 DNA: TGCGCCAGCGGCGAGAGGACATTAAACACCGGGGAGCTGTTTTTT
D gene: -; J gene: TRBJ1-1; clone size: -; V gene: TRBV25-1; CDR3 protein: CASSGRGANTEAFF; CDR3 DNA: TGTGCCAGCAGTGGAAGGGGTGCGAACACTGAAGCTTTCTTT
D gene: -; J gene: TRBJ2-1; clone size: -; V gene: TRBV27; CDR3 protein: CASAKYNEQFF; CDR3 DNA: TGTGCCTCCGCAAAATACAATGAGCAGTTCTTC
D gene: TRBD1; J gene: TRBJ2-7; clone size: -; V gene: TRBV7-2; CDR3 protein: CASRRDSTYEQYF; CDR3 DNA: TGTGCCAGCCGACGGGACAGTACCTACGAGCAGTACTTC
D gene: -; J gene: TRBJ2-3; clone size: -; V gene: TRBV27; CDR3 protein: CASRGEQQTSTDTQYF; CDR3 DNA: TGTGCCAGCCGAGGGGAACAACAGACTAGCACAGATACGCAGTATTTT
D gene: -; J gene: TRBJ2-1; clone size: many; V gene: TRBV15; CDR3 protein: CATSSHGGGSYNEQFF; CDR3 DNA: TGTGCCACCAGCAGTCACGGAGGAGGCTCCTACAATGAGCAGTTCTTC
D gene: -; J gene: TRBJ2-3; clone size: -; V gene: TRBV9; CDR3 protein: CASSDTGLLGGTDTQYF; CDR3 DNA: TGTGCCAGCAGTGATACAGGGTTACTGGGTGGCACAGATACGCAGTATTTT
D gene: -; J gene: TRBJ1-1; clone size: few; V gene: TRBV5-1; CDR3 protein: CASSYSHREGNTEAFF; CDR3 DNA: TGCGCCAGCAGCTATTCTCACAGGGAGGGAAACACTGAAGCTTTCTTT
D gene: TRBD2; J gene: TRBJ2-7; clone size: -; V gene: TRBV12-3/TRBV12-4; CDR3 protein: CASSQGLAAYEQYF; CDR3 DNA: TGTGCCAGCAGTCAAGGACTAGCGGCCTACGAGCAGTACTTC
D gene: -; J gene: TRBJ2-3; clone size: -; V gene: TRBV12-3/TRBV12-4; CDR3 protein: CASRPAGSTDTQYF; CDR3 DNA: TGTGCCAGCAGGCCAGCCGGTAGCACAGATACGCAGTATTTT
D gene: TRBD1; J gene: TRBJ2-7; clone size: many; V gene: TRBV25-1; CDR3 protein: CASSSKGTGVEQYF; CDR3 DNA: TGTGCCAGCAGTAGTAAGGGGACAGGGGTCGAGCAGTACTTC
D gene: -; J gene: TRBJ1-1; clone size: few; V gene: TRBV5-6; CDR3 protein: CASSFPESIEAFF; CDR3 DNA: TGTGCCAGCAGCTTCCCGGAGAGTATTGAAGCTTTCTTT
D gene: TRBD2; J gene: TRBJ2-3; clone size: -; V gene: TRBV4-1; CDR3 protein: CASSQWAAGGITDTQYF; CDR3 DNA: TGCGCCAGCAGCCAGTGGGCAGCGGGGGGCATCACAGATACGCAGTATTTT
D gene: -; J gene: TRBJ2-7; clone size: -; V gene: TRBV5-6; CDR3 protein: CASSSLGPEQYF; CDR3 DNA: TGTGCCAGCAGCTCTTTAGGGCCCGAGCAGTACTTC
D gene: -; J gene: TRBJ2-2; clone size: -; V gene: TRBV12-3/TRBV12-4; CDR3 protein: CASSLPGGSNTGELFF; CDR3 DNA: TGTGCCAGCAGTTTACCGGGGGGCTCGAACACCGGGGAGCTGTTTTTT